The 13 T cell receptor beta chains presented below share a single source sample, sequenced in a study of PD-1 blockade in classical Hodgkin lymphoma. Profiling relied on immunoSEQ multiplex PCR, and the TCRdb table lists in-frame clones only, not all of them. This sample carries some 53,000 clones, around nine tenths of them seen once, and the ten largest clones take approximately 7%. Documented time point: cycle 4 day 1 (C4D1), after five to seven weeks of nivolumab. Every patient was affected by relapse after autologous stem cell transplantation, while exposure to brentuximab vedotin was not uniform. The material sequenced was peripheral blood mononuclear cells (PBMCs), taken before the fourth cycle of nivolumab. The receptors were sampled from a human donor with classical Hodgkin lymphoma.

The chain uses TRBV7-8 and TRBJ2-7, with 7 bases that match TRBD1. The CDR3 consists of 16 residues. J was trimmed by 6 bases and V by 1 base; bases with no gene match: 12. CDR1 is SGHVS and CDR2 is FQNEAQ in the germline V gene. The CDR3 is CASSLEVGTVGPEQYF. Written as DNA, the CDR3 is TGTGCCAGCAGCTTAGAAGTGGGGACAGTGGGGCCCGAGCAGTACTTC.

The gene calls are TRBV15 and TRBJ2-3; 9 bases fit TRBD2. V gave up 8 bases and J gave up 4 bases; unmatched junction bases: 7. The CDR3 is made up of 14 amino acids. Germline values: CDR1 LNHNV, CDR2 YYDKDF (reference sequence). The CDR3 DNA reads as TGTGCCACCGCGGGCGGGGGGGGCCCAGATACGCAGTATTTT. Its protein product is CATAGGGGPDTQYF.

The chain's CDR3 is CAISLGGGKETQYF. The CDR3 DNA is TGTGCCATCAGCCTAGGTGGGGGAAAAGAGACCCAGTACTTC. This rearrangement joins TRBV10-3 to TRBJ2-5; TRBD1 or TRBD2 may be the D gene (5 bases each). Deletions cut 6 bases from V and 3 bases from J, with 14 bases between. In germline, CDR1 is ENHRY, CDR2 SYGVKD. This CDR3 has 14 amino acids.

The chain couples TRBV6-1 to TRBJ2-1; 12 nucleotides match TRBD2. V was clipped by 4 bases and J by 5 bases; unmatched bases: 9. This CDR3 spans 17 amino acids. The germline V gene has CDR1 MNHNS and CDR2 SASEGT. CDR3 in DNA: TGTGCCAGCAGTGCTCGCCCGGGACTAGCGGGTAACAATGAGCAGTTCTTC. Translating gives CASSARPGLAGNNEQFF.

This chain links TRBV29-1 with TRBJ2-7; 8 bases agree with TRBD1. The CDR3 loop spans 14 amino acids. The trim removed 1 base at V and 4 bases at J, leaving 6 bases unmatched. Germline CDR1 SQVTM, CDR2 ANQGSEA. Written as DNA, the CDR3 is TGCAGCGTTGAAGCTCCAGGGGGCAGGTACGAGCAGTACTTC. Amino acids: CSVEAPGGRYEQYF.

The chain employs TRBV6-1 and TRBJ2-3; 11 nucleotides match TRBD2. The CDR3 loop spans 16 amino acids. V shed 2 bases, J shed 3 bases, and the junction held 4 bases outside the gene matches. Germline assignment: CDR1 MNHNS and CDR2 SASEGT. In DNA form, the CDR3 reads TGTGCCAGCAGTGAACTGACTAGCGGGACGACAGATACGCAGTATTTT. As protein: CASSELTSGTTDTQYF.

V is TRBV7-8 and J is TRBJ1-1, with a possible D match to TRBD1 (5 bases). Germline assignment: CDR1 SGHVS and CDR2 FQNEAQ. Trimming took 7 bases from V and 1 from J, leaving 13 bases between them. The CDR3 loop spans 14 amino acids. CDR3: CASTFGRGNTEAFF. CDR3 DNA sequence: TGTGCCAGCACCTTCGGAAGGGGGAACACTGAAGCTTTCTTT.

The chain carries TRBV4-2 and TRBJ2-1; 13 bases are shared with TRBD2. This CDR3 is 20 amino acids long. V lost 1 base to trimming and J lost 1 base; unmatched junction nucleotides: 10. Germline V gives CDR1 LGHNA, CDR2 YNFKEQ. CDR3 residues: CASSQGPGTSGVGSYNEQFF. The DNA for the CDR3 is TGTGCCAGCAGCCAAGGACCCGGGACTAGCGGGGTAGGGTCCTACAATGAGCAGTTCTTC.

The chain joins TRBV2 to TRBJ2-3; 9 positions match TRBD2. The CDR3 covers 15 residues. The germline gives CDR1 SNHLY, CDR2 FYNNEI. The V segment lost 4 bases and the J segment 3 bases; nucleotides outside the gene matches: 5. CDR3 sequence reads: CASSAGTSSTDTQYF. CDR3 in DNA: TGTGCCAGCAGTGCCGGGACTAGCAGTACAGATACGCAGTATTTT.

The V and J genes are TRBV28 and TRBJ1-3; 9 nucleotides line up with TRBD1. The germline CDR1 and CDR2 sequences are MDHEN and SYDVKM. Losses at the gene ends were 7 bases for V and 6 bases for J; bases not matched to a gene: 10. The CDR3 has 15 amino acids. CDR3 loop: CASNLPGTGKNTIYF. As DNA, the CDR3 is TGTGCCAGCAACCTCCCCGGGACAGGGAAAAACACCATATATTTT.

Written as DNA, the CDR3 is TGCGCCAGCAGCTTCCAGGGGGATCGCACAGATACGCAGTATTTT. Its translation is CASSFQGDRTDTQYF. The chain joins TRBV5-1 to TRBJ2-3, with TRBD1 matching over 7 bases. The CDR3 is 15 residues long. Germline values: CDR1 SGHRS, CDR2 YFSETQ. J gave up 1 base and V 2 bases, and 4 bases lay outside the gene matches.

The CDR3 bases are TGTGCCAGTCGAAGACTAGCGGACACAGATACGCAGTATTTT. Translating gives CASRRLADTDTQYF. The chain combines TRBV19 with TRBJ2-3, with 9 bases lining up with TRBD2. Trimming at V came to 8 bases and at J to 2 bases, leaving 5 bases not matched to a gene. This CDR3 has 14 amino acids. The V gene's germline CDR1 is LNHDA and CDR2 SQIVND (reference sequence).

This rearrangement joins TRBV6-1 to TRBJ2-5; D remains ambiguous. Germline V lookup: CDR1 MNHNS, CDR2 SASEGT. V dropped 10 bases and J dropped 2 bases, with 14 bases sitting between them. The CDR3 has 13 amino acids. The CDR3 here is CATQWTVQETQYF. DNA of the CDR3: TGTGCCACCCAATGGACGGTTCAAGAGACCCAGTACTTC.